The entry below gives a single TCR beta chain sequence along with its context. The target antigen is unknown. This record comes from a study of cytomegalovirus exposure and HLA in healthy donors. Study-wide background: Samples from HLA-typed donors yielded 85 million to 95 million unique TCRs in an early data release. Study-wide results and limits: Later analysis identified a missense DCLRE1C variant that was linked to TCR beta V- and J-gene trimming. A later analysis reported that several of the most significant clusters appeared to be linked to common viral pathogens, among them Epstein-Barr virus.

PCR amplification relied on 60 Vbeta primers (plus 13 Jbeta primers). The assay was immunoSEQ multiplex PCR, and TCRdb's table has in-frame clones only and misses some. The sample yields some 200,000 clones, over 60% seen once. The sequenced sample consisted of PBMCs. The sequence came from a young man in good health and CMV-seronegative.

This CDR3 is CASSIGGRNTDTQYF. The CDR3 DNA sequence: TGTGCCAGTAGTATAGGGGGGAGGAACACAGATACGCAGTATTTT. The chain combines TRBV19 with TRBJ2-3; D may be TRBD2 (6 bases). Germline CDR1 and CDR2: LNHDA and SQIVND (reference sequence). The CDR3 is 15 residues long. V lost 1 base, J lost 2 bases, and 10 bases lay in between.